This T cell receptor (beta chain) was retrieved from a study of chemoradiotherapy in HPV16-positive cancers. Study at large: Candidate HPV-specific T-cell clones and common TCR motifs came from functional assays in a couple of HPV16-positive patients.

Points on this clone: Its target is not known.

Using immunoSEQ multiplex PCR, the repertoire was profiled, and TCRdb retains in-frame clones only, with some absent. The sample consists of approximately 2,000 clones, about 79% of them appearing once. Per germline, CDR1 SGHRS and CDR2 YFSETQ. V lost 4 bases and J 9 bases, leaving 14 bases between the germline ends. This CDR3 is 13 amino acids long. Study-wide results and caveats: For HPV16-positive patients, expanding HPV-responsive T cells associated with longer recurrence-free survival. Non-HPV-specific T cells did not expand in tumors during treatment, whereas candidate HPV-specific clones and E7-related motifs did. Only two HPV16-positive patients supplied the functional HPV-specificity definition.

The source is a human donor with HPV-associated anogenital cancer. The V call is TRBV5-1, the J call TRBJ2-1; no firm D call. Material: tumor tissue, obtained from a patient who underwent chemoradiotherapy. This CDR3 is CASSLGSETEQFF. The CDR3 DNA sequence: TGCGCCAGCAGCCTTGGTTCTGAGACTGAGCAGTTCTTC.